The entry below describes one T cell receptor (beta chain). Per the original methods: Estimation of nucleated cell counts relied on the amplification of reference gene primers. Using immunoSEQ multiplex PCR, the repertoire was profiled, and TCRdb retains in-frame clones only, with some absent. For V, J and clone size, that table is used; D and trimming come from the DNA. The sample has approximately 410,000 clones; roughly 88% are singletons. This sample is drawn from a study of blood T cell repertoires in COVID-19. Study information: The analysed material was cDNA or gDNA that came from T cells, B-cell-depleted T cells, or PBMCs.

The CDR3 runs 16 residues. J gave up 0 bases and V 0 bases, and 4 bases lay outside the gene matches. Germline V CDR1 and CDR2: SGDLS, YYNGEE. The chain employs TRBV9 and TRBJ2-3; 7 bases are a match to TRBD1. What was sequenced was peripheral blood. The receptor's source is a woman in her 30s with active or convalescent COVID-19. The CDR3 region has the DNA TGTGCCAGCAGCGTAGTAGGGGGCACTAGCACAGATACGCAGTATTTT. It is translated as CASSVVGGTSTDTQYF.